This T cell receptor beta chain was sequenced for a study of technical replicates of blood from a few donors. Repertoires were generated with immunoSEQ multiplex PCR, while TCRdb's copy carries only in-frame clones and drops some. Of tens of thousands of clones listed, just over 90% are singletons. Germline CDR1 and CDR2: SGHRS and YFSETQ. CDR3 length: 13 amino acids. Trimming removed 4 bases at V and 7 bases at J, with 9 bases between. This rearrangement joins TRBV5-1 to TRBJ1-6; unclear D gene. The receptor was isolated from a human donor in good health. Sequencing input: T cells isolated from PBMCs. CDR3 residues: CASSPQMNSPLHF. In DNA form, the CDR3 reads TGCGCCAGCAGCCCCCAGATGAATTCACCCCTCCACTTT. The full variable domain, completed using reference TRBV5-1 and TRBJ1-6, is KAGVTQTPRYLIKTRGQQVTLSCSPISGHRSVSWYQQTPGQGLQFLFEYFSETQRNKGNFPGRFSGRQFSNSRSEMNVSTLELGDSALYLCASSPQMNSPLHFGNGTRLTVT.